This note documents a single T cell receptor beta chain sequence. Per the germline V gene, CDR1 is SGHAT and CDR2 is FQNNGV. The V end was cut by 5 bases, the J end by 6 bases, with 14 bases between. This CDR3 has 13 residues. This sample is drawn from a study of shared clonotypes between healthy human individuals. Background on the study: Three plates each covered CD4 naive and memory; CD8 naive two, CD8 memory one.

The donor population consisted of healthy HIV-negative adults with no recent acute infections or vaccinations. CD4+ cells underwent separation, giving CD45RA+ naive and CD45RA-negative memory subsets. Only in-frame clones appear in the TCRdb table, and some are missing; sequencing was by immunoSEQ multiplex PCR. The data contain more than 550,000 clones, just under 75% of them singletons. The sequence was collected from a woman aged 25 to 39 in good health. The rearrangement joins TRBV11-2 to TRBJ2-7; D gene unclear. Source material: memory CD4+ T cells sorted from blood. Subset here: CD45RA-negative fraction. The CDR3 loop is CASSAGPLTEQYF. In nucleotides, the CDR3 is TGTGCCAGCAGCGCCGGGCCCCTGACCGAGCAGTACTTC.